Listed below are T cell receptor beta chains from one sample, sequenced in a study of OX40 agonist ivuxolimab in advanced cancers. Assay: immunoSEQ multiplex PCR; the TCRdb copy retains only in-frame clones and omits some. This table has 100,000 to 150,000 clones, approximately 90% appearing once. The specimen comprised CD4+ or CD8+ T cells sorted from blood, sampled in a trial of the OX40 agonist ivuxolimab. The source of these receptors is an adult with an advanced solid tumor such as melanoma, head and neck, liver or kidney cancer. Both conserved end residues are part of each CDR3. A D gene is named only where the DNA matches it firmly. Clone size appears in some rows only: once, few, many, or a class for an expanded clone.

>-|TRBV5-8|TRBJ1-2|-
TGTGCCAGCAGCGTAAGGACGGCCTATGGCTACACCTTC
CASSVRTAYGYTF
>TRBD1|TRBV7-2|TRBJ2-5|-
TGTGCCAGCAGCTTAGCAGGGGGCAGAGAGACCCAGTACTTC
CASSLAGGRETQYF
>-|TRBV7-2|TRBJ2-7|-
TGTGCCAGCAGCTTAGCGGCAGGGAGGTACGAGCAGTACTTC
CASSLAAGRYEQYF
>-|TRBV30|TRBJ1-1|-
TGTGCCTGGAGATTCCTCACGGGAGCTTTCTTT
CAWRFLTGAFF
>TRBD1|TRBV18|TRBJ2-2|-
TGTGCCAGCTCACGGGGACAGATGAACACCGGGGAGCTGTTTTTT
CASSRGQMNTGELFF
>-|TRBV6-5|TRBJ1-4|-
TGTGCCAGCAGTTCGCCGGGACAAAGTGAAGAAAAACTGTTTTTT
CASSSPGQSEEKLFF
>-|TRBV7-9|TRBJ2-5|-
TGTGCCAGCAGCTTGCAAGAGACCCAGTACTTC
CASSLQETQYF
>-|TRBV27|TRBJ2-7|-
TGTGCCAGCAGTTTTAGGGGGGTCGATACCTACGAGCAGTACTTC
CASSFRGVDTYEQYF
>-|TRBV18|TRBJ1-2|-
TGTGCCAGCTCACCGGACGGCAACTATGGCTACACCTTC
CASSPDGNYGYTF
>TRBD2|TRBV9|TRBJ2-7|-
TGTGCCAGCAGCGTCGAAACTAGCGGAGTCAGGGAGCAGTACTTC
CASSVETSGVREQYF
>-|TRBV30|TRBJ1-4|-
TGTGCCTGGAGTCTCTCCGATAATGAAAAACTGTTTTTT
CAWSLSDNEKLFF
>-|TRBV11-2|TRBJ1-1|once
TGTGCCAGCAGCTTAGGCGGTAAGGCTGAAGCTTTCTTT
CASSLGGKAEAFF
>TRBD2|TRBV6-5|TRBJ2-1|-
TGTGCCAGCAGTTACGGACTAGCGGGTCTGGGAGAGCAGTTCTTC
CASSYGLAGLGEQFF
>-|TRBV19|TRBJ2-3|-
TGTGCCAGTAGTTTACTCGACTCTGCAGATACGCAGTATTTT
CASSLLDSADTQYF
>-|TRBV4-1|TRBJ2-2|-
TGCGCCAGCAGCCAAGAAGGTGGGACCTACGGCGGGGAGCTGTTTTTT
CASSQEGGTYGGELFF
>-|TRBV6-5|TRBJ2-1|-
TGTGCCAGCTCGCCGGGAATTTCCTACAATGAGCAGTTCTTC
CASSPGISYNEQFF
>TRBD2|TRBV7-9|TRBJ2-2|-
TGTGCCAGCAGCTTAAGCGGACTAGCGGGAGGGAACACCGGGGAGCTGTTTTTT
CASSLSGLAGGNTGELFF
>-|TRBV5-1|TRBJ2-3|-
TGCGCCAGCAGCTTGGGCTTCCAGAGCACAGATACGCAGTATTTT
CASSLGFQSTDTQYF
>-|TRBV28|TRBJ1-1|-
TGTGCCAGCAGTTCCGGCTTGCGAGGGGAGGGCACTGAAGCTTTCTTT
CASSSGLRGEGTEAFF
>TRBD2|TRBV11-2|TRBJ2-7|few
TGTGCCAGCAGCGGACTAGCGGGAATGACCTACGAGCAGTACTTC
CASSGLAGMTYEQYF
>-|TRBV28|TRBJ1-3|-
TGTGCCAGCAGTCGCGATTCCTCCTCTGGAAACACCATATATTTT
CASSRDSSSGNTIYF
>-|TRBV20-1|TRBJ2-5|-
TGCAGTGCACAGGGCCAAGAGACCCAGTACTTC
CSAQGQETQYF
>TRBD2|TRBV4-1|TRBJ2-1|-
TGCGCCAGCAGCCAACGGGCTAGCGGGAGTCGGGATGAGCAGTTCTTC
CASSQRASGSRDEQFF
>TRBD2|TRBV25-1|TRBJ2-4|-
TGTGCCAGCAGTGGCGCCGGGACTAGGGCGAACATTCAGTACTTC
CASSGAGTRANIQYF
>TRBD2|TRBV18|TRBJ2-1|-
TGTGCCAGCTCACCAGGTCTAGCGGGAGCCAACAATGAGCAGTTCTTC
CASSPGLAGANNEQFF
>-|TRBV28|TRBJ2-7|-
TGTGCCAGCAGCTACCGCGGGTGGGGCGAGCAGTACTTC
CASSYRGWGEQYF
>TRBD2|TRBV19|TRBJ2-2|-
TGTGCCAGTAGTGTCCACTCCGGACTAGCGGGAGTCACCGGGGAGCTGTTTTTT
CASSVHSGLAGVTGELFF
>-|TRBV28|TRBJ2-3|-
TGTGCCAGCAGTTTATATCTTAAAGGGCCAGCTGGAGATACGCAGTATTTT
CASSLYLKGPAGDTQYF
>-|TRBV6-6|TRBJ2-3|-
TGTGCCAGCACCCTTGGGGGATCTACAGATACGCAGTATTTT
CASTLGGSTDTQYF
>-|TRBV11-3|TRBJ2-1|-
TGTGCCAGCAGCCCCCGAGATTTTGCCTACAATGAGCAGTTCTTC
CASSPRDFAYNEQFF
>-|TRBV5-1|TRBJ1-5|-
TGCGCCAGCAGCCGAGGAGAGGGTGGGGAGCCCCAGCATTTT
CASSRGEGGEPQHF
>TRBD1|TRBV2|TRBJ1-4|-
TGTGCCAGCAGACGGGGACAGGGAGAAGAAAAACTGTTTTTT
CASRRGQGEEKLFF
>-|TRBV27|TRBJ1-5|-
TGTGCCAGCAGTTTTGGCGGGCCACGCCAGCCCCAGCATTTT
CASSFGGPRQPQHF
>TRBD2|TRBV10-2|TRBJ2-7|-
TGCGCCAGCAGGGGATCAGCGGGGGGAAATTACGAGCAGTACTTC
CASRGSAGGNYEQYF
>-|TRBV7-2|TRBJ1-5|-
TGTGCCAGCAGCCCGGACAGCAATCAGCCCCAGCATTTT
CASSPDSNQPQHF
>-|TRBV19|TRBJ1-5|-
TGTGCCAGTAGTATAACGGGGATTAGCAATCAGCCCCAGCATTTT
CASSITGISNQPQHF
>TRBD2|TRBV4-1|TRBJ2-3|-
TGCGCCAGCAGCCTCGGACTAGCGGGAGGGGCAGATACGCAGTATTTT
CASSLGLAGGADTQYF
>TRBD2|TRBV5-4|TRBJ2-4|-
TGTGCCAGCAGCCCGGGACTAGCGGGAGTGGAAGCCAAAAACATTCAGTACTTC
CASSPGLAGVEAKNIQYF
>TRBD1|TRBV23-1|TRBJ2-1|-
TGCGCCAGCAGTCAAGAAAACGCCGGGACAGGGAGGGGGAATGAGCAGTTCTTC
CASSQENAGTGRGNEQFF
>TRBD2|TRBV2|TRBJ2-5|-
TGTGCCAGCAGCGGACTAGCGGGAAACCAAGAGACCCAGTACTTC
CASSGLAGNQETQYF
>TRBD1|TRBV6-5|TRBJ1-4|-
TGTGCCAGCAGTCGACAGGGGCCGGAAAAACTGTTTTTT
CASSRQGPEKLFF
>TRBD1|TRBV28|TRBJ1-2|-
TGTGCCAGCAGTTTATTACAGGGGGCCGGGGGCTACACCTTC
CASSLLQGAGGYTF